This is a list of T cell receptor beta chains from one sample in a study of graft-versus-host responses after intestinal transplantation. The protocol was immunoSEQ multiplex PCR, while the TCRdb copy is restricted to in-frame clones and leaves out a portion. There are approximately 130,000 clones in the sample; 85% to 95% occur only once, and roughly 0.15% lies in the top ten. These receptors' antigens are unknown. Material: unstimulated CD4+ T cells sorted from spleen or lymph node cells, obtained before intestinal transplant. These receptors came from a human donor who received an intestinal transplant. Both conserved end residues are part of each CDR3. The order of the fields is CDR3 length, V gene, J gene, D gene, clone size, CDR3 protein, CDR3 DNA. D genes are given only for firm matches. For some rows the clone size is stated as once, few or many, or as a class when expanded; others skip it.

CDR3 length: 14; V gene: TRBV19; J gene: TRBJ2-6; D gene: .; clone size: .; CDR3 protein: CASSTVVGANVLTF; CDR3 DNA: TGTGCCAGTAGTACCGTAGTTGGGGCCAACGTCCTGACTTTC
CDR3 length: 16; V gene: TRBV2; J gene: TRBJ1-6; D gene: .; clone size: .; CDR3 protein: CARSVGSSSYNSPLHF; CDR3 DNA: TGTGCCAGGAGTGTTGGTAGCAGCTCCTATAATTCACCCCTCCACTTT
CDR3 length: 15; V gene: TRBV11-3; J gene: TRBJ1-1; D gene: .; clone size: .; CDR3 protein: CASSKKQGVNTEAFF; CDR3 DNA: TGTGCCAGCAGCAAAAAACAGGGAGTGAACACTGAAGCTTTCTTT
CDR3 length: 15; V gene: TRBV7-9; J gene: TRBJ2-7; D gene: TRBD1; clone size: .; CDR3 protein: CASSLAGTGVYEQYF; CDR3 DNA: TGTGCCAGCAGCTTAGCCGGGACAGGGGTCTACGAGCAGTACTTC
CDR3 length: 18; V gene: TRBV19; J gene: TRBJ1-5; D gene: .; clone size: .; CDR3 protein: CASSRRPTWGSRNQPQHF; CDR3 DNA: TGTGCCAGTAGTAGAAGGCCCACATGGGGATCGCGCAATCAGCCCCAGCATTTT
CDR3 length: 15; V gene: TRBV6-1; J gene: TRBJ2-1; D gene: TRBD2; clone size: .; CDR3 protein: CASSEPGTSRNEQFF; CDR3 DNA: TGTGCCAGCAGTGAACCCGGGACTAGCAGAAATGAGCAGTTCTTC
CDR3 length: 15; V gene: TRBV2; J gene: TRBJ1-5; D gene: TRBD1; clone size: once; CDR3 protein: CASRDRQGANQPQHF; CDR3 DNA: TGTGCCAGCAGAGACCGACAGGGGGCCAATCAGCCCCAGCATTTT
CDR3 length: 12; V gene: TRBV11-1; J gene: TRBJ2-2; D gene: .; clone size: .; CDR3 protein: CASSPTIGELFF; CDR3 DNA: TGTGCCAGCAGCCCAACGATCGGGGAGCTGTTTTTT
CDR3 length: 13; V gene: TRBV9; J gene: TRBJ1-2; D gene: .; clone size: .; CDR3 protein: CASSEDDRNDYTF; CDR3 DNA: TGTGCCAGCAGCGAAGATGACCGAAATGACTACACCTTC
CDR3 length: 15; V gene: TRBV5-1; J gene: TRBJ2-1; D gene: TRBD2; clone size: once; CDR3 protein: CASSLGLAGGNEQFF; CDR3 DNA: TGCGCCAGCAGCTTGGGACTAGCGGGGGGGAATGAGCAGTTCTTC
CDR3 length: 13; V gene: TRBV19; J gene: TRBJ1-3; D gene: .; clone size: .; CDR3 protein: CASSIVEGNTIYF; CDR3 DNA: TGTGCCAGTAGTATAGTTGAGGGAAACACCATATATTTT
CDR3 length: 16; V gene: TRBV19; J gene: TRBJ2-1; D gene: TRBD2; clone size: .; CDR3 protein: CASSVLTSGAYNEQFF; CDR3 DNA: TGTGCCAGTAGTGTCCTGACTAGCGGGGCTTACAATGAGCAGTTCTTC
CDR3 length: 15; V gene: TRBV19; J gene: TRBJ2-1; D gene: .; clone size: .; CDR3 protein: CASSIFTGSYNEQFF; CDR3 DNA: TGTGCCAGTAGTATTTTCACCGGCTCCTACAATGAGCAGTTCTTC
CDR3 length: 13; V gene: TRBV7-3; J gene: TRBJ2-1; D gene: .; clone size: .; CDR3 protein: CASSVELYNEQFF; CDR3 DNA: TGTGCCAGCAGCGTAGAGTTATACAATGAGCAGTTCTTC
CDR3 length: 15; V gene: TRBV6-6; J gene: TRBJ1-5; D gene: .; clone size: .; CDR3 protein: CASREGGIANQPQHF; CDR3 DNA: TGTGCCAGCAGGGAGGGAGGGATCGCCAATCAGCCCCAGCATTTT
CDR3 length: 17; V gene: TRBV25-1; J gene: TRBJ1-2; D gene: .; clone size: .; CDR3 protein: CARPKGGGGSHSYGYTF; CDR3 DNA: TGTGCCAGGCCCAAGGGAGGTGGGGGGTCCCATAGCTATGGCTACACCTTC
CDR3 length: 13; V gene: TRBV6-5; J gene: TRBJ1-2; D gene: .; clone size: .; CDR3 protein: CASSYRALDGYTF; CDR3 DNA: TGTGCCAGCAGTTACCGGGCCCTAGATGGCTACACCTTC
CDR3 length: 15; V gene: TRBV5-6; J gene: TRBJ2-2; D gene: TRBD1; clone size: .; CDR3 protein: CASSLQGVNTGELFF; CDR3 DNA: TGTGCCAGCAGCTTACAGGGGGTAAACACCGGGGAGCTGTTTTTT
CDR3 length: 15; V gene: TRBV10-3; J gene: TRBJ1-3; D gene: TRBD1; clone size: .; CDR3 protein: CAISEGQGGGNTIYF; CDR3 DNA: TGTGCCATCAGTGAGGGACAGGGAGGTGGAAACACCATATATTTT
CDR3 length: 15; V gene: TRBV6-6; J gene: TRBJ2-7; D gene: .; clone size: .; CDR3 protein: CASSTKSSGKDEQYF; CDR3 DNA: TGTGCCAGCAGCACTAAGAGTAGCGGTAAGGACGAGCAGTACTTC
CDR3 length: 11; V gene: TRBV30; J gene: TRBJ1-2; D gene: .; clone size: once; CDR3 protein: CARSGINGYTF; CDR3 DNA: TGTGCCCGTTCGGGGATAAATGGCTACACCTTC
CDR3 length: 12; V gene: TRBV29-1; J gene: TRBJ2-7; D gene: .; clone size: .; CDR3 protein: CSALDTIYEQYF; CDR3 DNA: TGCAGCGCTCTGGACACGATCTACGAGCAGTACTTC
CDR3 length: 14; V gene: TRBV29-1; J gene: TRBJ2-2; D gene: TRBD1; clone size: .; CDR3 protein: CSVTGERPTGELFF; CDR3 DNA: TGCAGCGTTACAGGGGAGAGACCGACCGGGGAGCTGTTTTTT
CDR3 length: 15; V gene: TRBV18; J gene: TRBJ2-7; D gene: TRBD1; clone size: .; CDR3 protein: CASSPIAQGAGEQYF; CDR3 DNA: TGTGCCAGCTCACCAATTGCACAGGGGGCTGGCGAGCAGTACTTC
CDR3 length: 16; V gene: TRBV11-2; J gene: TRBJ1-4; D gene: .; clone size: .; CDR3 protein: CATNHRVLSQKEKLFF; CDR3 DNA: TGTGCCACCAATCACCGGGTCCTATCCCAAAAGGAAAAACTGTTTTTT
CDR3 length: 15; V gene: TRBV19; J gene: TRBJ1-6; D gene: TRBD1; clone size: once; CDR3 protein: CASSISEGAGSPLHF; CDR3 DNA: TGTGCCAGTAGTATATCGGAGGGGGCCGGGTCACCCCTCCACTTT
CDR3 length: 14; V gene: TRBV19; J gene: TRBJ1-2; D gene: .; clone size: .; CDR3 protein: CASSSYGALYGYTF; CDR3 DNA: TGTGCCAGTAGTAGCTACGGGGCCTTATATGGCTACACCTTC
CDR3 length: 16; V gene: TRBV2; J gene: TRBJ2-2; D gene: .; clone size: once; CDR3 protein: CASTQEGGAGTGELFF; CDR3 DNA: TGTGCCAGCACCCAGGAGGGGGGAGCGGGCACCGGGGAGCTGTTTTTT
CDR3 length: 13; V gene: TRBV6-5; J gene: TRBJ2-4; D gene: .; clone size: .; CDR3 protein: CASSEDGGNIQYF; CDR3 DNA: TGTGCCAGCAGTGAAGATGGGGGAAACATTCAGTACTTC
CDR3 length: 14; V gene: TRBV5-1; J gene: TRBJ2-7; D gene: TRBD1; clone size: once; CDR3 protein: CASTLGDRGHEQYF; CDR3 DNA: TGCGCCAGCACCCTGGGGGACAGGGGCCACGAGCAGTACTTC
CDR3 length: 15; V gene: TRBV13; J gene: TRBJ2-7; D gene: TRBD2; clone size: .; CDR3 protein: CASSPTSGGNYEQYF; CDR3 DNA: TGTGCCAGCAGCCCGACTAGCGGGGGGAACTACGAGCAGTACTTC
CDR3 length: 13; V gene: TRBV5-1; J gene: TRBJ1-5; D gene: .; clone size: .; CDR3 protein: CASSLQGNQPQHF; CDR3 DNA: TGCGCCAGCAGCTTGCAGGGCAATCAGCCCCAGCATTTT